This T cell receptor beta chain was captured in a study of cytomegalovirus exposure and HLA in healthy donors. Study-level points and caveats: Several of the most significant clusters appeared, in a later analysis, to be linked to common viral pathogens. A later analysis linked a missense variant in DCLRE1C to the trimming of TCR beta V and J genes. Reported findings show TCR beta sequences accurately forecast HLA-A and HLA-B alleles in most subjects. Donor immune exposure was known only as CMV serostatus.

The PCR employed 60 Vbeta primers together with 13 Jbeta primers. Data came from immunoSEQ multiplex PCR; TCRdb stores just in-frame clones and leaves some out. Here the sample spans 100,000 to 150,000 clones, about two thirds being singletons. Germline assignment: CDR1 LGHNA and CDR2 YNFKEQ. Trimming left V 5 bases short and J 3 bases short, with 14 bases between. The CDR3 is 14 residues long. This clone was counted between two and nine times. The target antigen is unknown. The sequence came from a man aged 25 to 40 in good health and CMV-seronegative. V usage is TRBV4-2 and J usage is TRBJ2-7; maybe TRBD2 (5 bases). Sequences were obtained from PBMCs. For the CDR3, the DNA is TGTGCCAGCAGCGCACGGGAACAAAGCTACGAGCAGTACTTC. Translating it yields CASSAREQSYEQYF.